A selection of T cell receptor beta chains follows, all from one sample in a study of type 1 regulatory T cells. These receptors' targets are unknown. TCRdb passed the reads through MiXCR, listing each CDR3 protein once. The repertoire holds 60,000 to 70,000 distinct CDR3 sequences, with nearly 50% as singletons. Source material: cultured non-Tr1 T cells, either the whole culture or a sorted T cell fraction (not recorded which). These receptors all come from a human donor in good health. Both conserved end residues are part of each CDR3. A D gene is named only where the DNA matches it firmly. Size values are once, few and many counts, or a class for expanded clones, and some rows have none.

d_call clone_size j_call v_call cdr3_aa cdr3_nt
. . TRBJ2-7 TRBV12-3/TRBV12-4 CASRPQDTYSYEQYF TGTGCCAGCAGACCCCAAGACACTTACTCCTACGAGCAGTACTTC
TRBD1 . TRBJ1-1 TRBV24-1 CATSDPGGPNTEAFF TGTGCCACCAGTGACCCAGGGGGTCCCAACACTGAAGCTTTCTTT
TRBD1 . TRBJ1-6 TRBV6-5 CASSSPTGTGYDSPLHF TGTGCCAGCAGTTCCCCCACCGGGACAGGGTACGATTCACCCCTCCACTTT
TRBD1 . TRBJ1-4 TRBV7-2 CASSLGFGVGTAEKLFF TGTGCCAGCAGCTTAGGTTTCGGGGTCGGGACAGCAGAAAAACTGTTTTTT
TRBD1 few TRBJ2-3 TRBV4-1 CASSSRGGQGGSDTQYF TGCGCCAGCAGCTCTCGTGGCGGACAGGGTGGGTCAGATACGCAGTATTTT
TRBD1 . TRBJ1-1 TRBV29-1 CSAGTVGTEAFF TGCAGCGCGGGGACAGTGGGCACTGAAGCTTTCTTT
. few TRBJ2-1 TRBV24-1 CATLDQFF TGTGCCACGTTAGATCAGTTCTTC
TRBD1 few TRBJ1-2 TRBV6-5 CASRSGQGPKGGYTF TGTGCCAGCAGATCCGGACAGGGCCCCAAGGGTGGCTACACCTTC
. once TRBJ2-1 TRBV5-1 CASSLGTTSEQFF TGCGCCAGCAGCCTAGGGACCACCAGTGAGCAGTTCTTC
. many TRBJ1-6 TRBV5-1 CASRQTSSYNSPLHF TGCGCCAGCAGACAGACGAGCTCCTATAATTCACCCCTCCACTTT
TRBD2 few TRBJ2-3 TRBV6-1 CASKRGGSTDTQYF TGTGCCAGCAAGCGGGGGGGTAGCACAGATACGCAGTATTTT
. . TRBJ2-5 TRBV19 CASSLIGQWETQYF TGTGCCAGTAGCCTCATTGGACAATGGGAGACCCAGTACTTC
. few TRBJ2-3 TRBV7-3 CASSPTGGADTQYF TGTGCCAGCAGCCCAACTGGGGGCGCCGATACGCAGTATTTT
TRBD2 few TRBJ2-1 TRBV12-3/TRBV12-4 CASSQTSAYNEQFF TGTGCCAGCAGTCAGACTAGCGCCTACAATGAGCAGTTCTTC
. . TRBJ1-1 TRBV20-1 CSARGDSYAPTEAFF TGCAGTGCTAGAGGTGACAGCTATGCCCCCACTGAAGCTTTCTTT
TRBD1 . TRBJ1-1 TRBV18 CASSPKQGHGEAFF TGTGCCAGCTCACCTAAACAGGGGCATGGGGAAGCTTTCTTT
. . TRBJ2-1 TRBV7-2 CASSLGRGSYNEQFF TGTGCCAGCAGCTTGGGCAGGGGTTCCTACAATGAGCAGTTCTTC
. . TRBJ2-4 TRBV6-2/TRBV6-3 CASSPTSWAKNIQYF TGTGCCAGCAGCCCAACTAGCTGGGCCAAAAACATTCAGTACTTC
. once TRBJ2-5 TRBV20-1 CSGTGPKEETQYF TGCAGTGGGACGGGACCTAAGGAAGAGACCCAGTACTTC
. . TRBJ2-7 TRBV28 CASSTGYGYEQYF TGTGCCAGCAGTACAGGGTACGGCTACGAGCAGTACTTC
TRBD2 . TRBJ2-6 TRBV7-2 CASSLDSGGVLTF TGTGCCAGCAGCTTAGATAGCGGGGGGGTCCTGACTTTC
TRBD2 . TRBJ2-5 TRBV5-1 CASSFRGEETQYF TGCGCCAGCAGCTTCCGGGGGGAGGAGACCCAGTACTTC
. few TRBJ2-2 TRBV3-1 CASSRRVSNTGELFF TGTGCCAGCTCACGCAGGGTCTCGAACACCGGGGAGCTGTTTTTT
. . TRBJ1-1 TRBV20-1 CSARGSGLRTEAFF TGCAGTGCTAGAGGCTCAGGGCTTCGGACTGAAGCTTTCTTT
. . TRBJ1-2 TRBV15 CATSTPDSYGYTF TGTGCCACCAGCACACCGGACAGCTATGGCTACACCTTC
. . TRBJ2-2 TRBV2 CASTPAGGVGELFF TGTGCCAGCACCCCCGCCGGAGGAGTAGGGGAGCTGTTTTTT
. few TRBJ2-4 TRBV12-3/TRBV12-4 CASSFTRRGIQYF TGTGCCAGCAGTTTCACCCGCCGGGGCATTCAGTACTTC
TRBD2 few TRBJ2-1 TRBV10-3 CAISGRGAIYNEQFF TGTGCCATCTCGGGGCGGGGGGCAATCTACAATGAGCAGTTCTTC
. . TRBJ1-5 TRBV6-2/TRBV6-3 CASARAGGESQPQHF TGTGCCAGCGCTCGGGCGGGAGGAGAAAGTCAGCCCCAGCATTTT
TRBD1 . TRBJ2-5 TRBV12-3/TRBV12-4 CASSLGPGQGPPQETQYF TGTGCCAGCAGTTTAGGCCCGGGACAGGGACCCCCCCAAGAGACCCAGTACTTC
. few TRBJ2-5 TRBV5-6 CASSSRDSEYF TGTGCCAGCAGCTCCAGGGACTCGGAGTACTTC
. . TRBJ2-7 TRBV11-2 CASSFHRGALTYEQYF TGTGCCAGCAGCTTTCATCGCGGGGCACTAACCTACGAGCAGTACTTC
. . TRBJ2-1 TRBV19 CASSIGPWRSYRRNEQFF TGTGCCAGTAGTATAGGCCCTTGGCGGAGCTACCGCCGCAATGAGCAGTTCTTC
. . TRBJ1-2 TRBV7-8 CASSLAGQDAYGYTF TGTGCCAGCAGCTTAGCGGGGCAGGATGCCTATGGCTACACCTTC
TRBD2 . TRBJ2-7 TRBV20-1 CSARDPSASGGRSYEQYF TGCAGTGCTAGAGATCCGTCGGCTAGCGGGGGTAGATCCTACGAGCAGTACTTC
. . TRBJ1-2 TRBV6-1 CASSEVDRRGVGYTF TGTGCCAGCAGTGAAGTAGATAGGCGAGGAGTTGGCTACACCTTC
. . TRBJ1-1 TRBV5-1 CASSLPTTGLTEAFF TGCGCCAGCAGCTTGCCCACGACCGGGCTCACTGAAGCTTTCTTT
. few TRBJ2-3 TRBV6-1 CASTRRVRSTDTQYF TGTGCCAGCACCAGAAGGGTGCGGAGCACAGATACGCAGTATTTT
. . TRBJ1-2 TRBV12-3/TRBV12-4 CASGLKGIGYTF TGTGCCAGCGGTTTAAAGGGGATCGGCTACACCTTC
. . TRBJ2-5 TRBV29-1 CSVGWTVETQYF TGCAGCGTTGGCTGGACGGTGGAGACCCAGTACTTC
. . TRBJ2-5 TRBV5-1 CASSQDGSQETQYF TGCGCCAGCAGCCAGGACGGGAGCCAAGAGACCCAGTACTTC